Sequencing of this T cell receptor (beta chain) was carried out in a study of naive and memory T cell subsets. CDR1 DFQATT and CDR2 SNEGSKA come from the germline V gene (reference sequence). This CDR3 has 16 amino acids. The V end lost 6 bases, the J end lost 1 base, and 20 bases lay between the germline ends. Whole-study findings and limits: Diversity fell and Gini index rose from naive through CM, EM, EMRA. No ground truth validated the naive and memory repertoire findings.

Points on this clonotype: Its antigen is not known.

Four subsets defined by CD45RA and CD27 were sorted after CD3, CD4, CD8 and live/dead staining. Both TRBC1 and TRBC2 were covered by a beta constant-region primer of two equimolar oligonucleotides. An oligonucleotide with the SP2 primer and a 12-nucleotide UMI was ligated to the cDNA 3' end. TCRdb called the UMI-ligation and nested PCR reads again in MiXCR, with one record for every CDR3 protein. Here the sample spans 140,000 to 150,000 distinct CDR3 sequences, about 17% being singletons. Specimen: naive CD4+ T cells from blood. This receptor was obtained from a human donor in good health. V and J are TRBV20-1 and TRBJ2-3; weak D call: TRBD2 (7 bases). The DNA for the CDR3 is TGCAGTGCCCCTGAGCAAGGGAGGGGGGGCACAGATACGCAGTATTTT. Amino acids: CSAPEQGRGGTDTQYF.